The 8 T cell receptor beta chains below were found in one sample sequenced in a study of shared clonotypes between healthy human individuals. In the naive CD8 group, cells lacked CD45RO and were positively selected for CCR7, so terminally differentiated effector memory CD45RA+ cells were left out. Here immunoSEQ multiplex PCR was the method, and the copy in TCRdb shows in-frame clones only, minus some. The sample has roughly 2.1 million clones, roughly 91% seen once. The material sequenced was naive CD8+ T cells from PBMCs. The receptors shown here come from a man younger than 30 in good health. Some clones in this sample may be carry-over from other donors' samples.

This clone turned up a few times. The V gene is TRBV29-1, the J gene TRBJ1-5; 8 bases align to TRBD1. Looked up from germline, CDR1 is SQVTM and CDR2 is ANQGSEA. V lost 8 bases and J lost 4; bases outside the gene matches: 10. The CDR3 runs to 14 residues. The CDR3: CSFRTGGANQPQHF. For the CDR3, the DNA is TGCAGCTTCCGAACAGGGGGGGCGAATCAGCCCCAGCATTTT. Combining the CDR3 with reference TRBV29-1 and TRBJ1-5 gives the whole variable domain SAVISQKPSRDICQRGTSLTIQCQVDSQVTMMFWYRQQPGQSLTLIATANQGSEATYESGFVIDKFPISRPNLTFSTLTVSNMSPEDSSIYLCSFRTGGANQPQHFGDGTRLSIL.

The chain recombines TRBV27 with TRBJ2-7; TRBD2 matches at 7 bases. CDR1 MNHEY and CDR2 SMNVEV come from the germline V gene (reference sequence). V was pared by 4 bases and J by 6 bases, with 9 bases of the junction left unmatched. This CDR3 has 14 amino acids. The DNA of the CDR3 is TGTGCCAGCAGTTCTCTTGGGGGGGTGGGCGAGCAGTACTTC. The encoded protein is CASSSLGGVGEQYF.

The chain joins TRBV9 to TRBJ2-2; TRBD1 might be the D (6 bases). With 0 bases removed from V and 6 bases from J, the gap between germline ends came to 12 bases. Germline V gene data show CDR1 as SGDLS and CDR2 as YYNGEE. The CDR3 extends over 15 amino acids. The CDR3, as DNA: TGTGCCAGCAGCGTAGAGGGGGTAATCTCCGGGGAGCTGTTTTTT. As protein: CASSVEGVISGELFF. The variable domain in full, with the rest retrieved from reference TRBV9 and TRBJ2-2, is DSGVTQTPKHLITATGQRVTLRCSPRSGDLSVYWYQQSLDQGLQFLIQYYNGEERAKGNILERFSAQQFPDLHSELNLSSLELGDSALYFCASSVEGVISGELFFGEGSRLTVL.

J is TRBJ2-3 and V is TRBV27; the D gene is possibly TRBD2 (6 bases). CDR3 length equals 12 residues. CDR1 and CDR2 from the germline V gene are MNHEY and SMNVEV (reference sequence). The V gene lost 6 bases and the J gene lost 2 bases, with 6 bases spanning the gap. The CDR3 DNA reads as TGTGCCAGCAGGGACTACACAGATACGCAGTATTTT. Translation gives CASRDYTDTQYF.

The rearrangement joins TRBV30 to TRBJ2-1; perhaps TRBD2 as D (5 bases). CDR3 length: 12 amino acids. CDR1 is GTSNPN, CDR2 SVGIG, per germline (reference sequence). Trimming removed 2 bases from V and 10 bases from J, with 12 bases in between. The CDR3 DNA reads as TGTGCCTGGAGTCATGGACTGAAGGAGCAGTTCTTC. Residues: CAWSHGLKEQFF.

The genes are TRBV10-3 and TRBJ1-3; TRBD1 matches 7 bases. V shed 2 bases and J 4 bases; nucleotides not matched to a gene: 2. Germline lookup yields CDR1 ENHRY and CDR2 SYGVKD. The CDR3 runs 14 residues. DNA of the CDR3: TGTGCCATCAGTGAGCCGGGACAGGGAAACACCATATATTTT. Translated: CAISEPGQGNTIYF.

V usage is TRBV9 and J usage is TRBJ2-2; a possible D gene is TRBD2 (6 bases). Between the trimmed V and J ends, which lost 0 bases and 1 base, there was a span of 10 bases. CDR3 length: 16 amino acids. The germline CDR1 and CDR2 sequences are SGDLS and YYNGEE. This chain's CDR3 is CASSVGGDLNTGELFF. CDR3 in DNA: TGTGCCAGCAGCGTAGGTGGGGACTTGAACACCGGGGAGCTGTTTTTT.

This chain connects TRBV25-1 to TRBJ1-1; D not certain. The germline CDR1 and CDR2 sequences are MGHDK and SYGVNS. The V end was cut by 0 bases, the J end by 8 bases, with 10 bases between. The CDR3 runs 13 residues. The CDR3 coding sequence is TGTGCCAGCAGTGAATATAGTGCGGAAGAAGCTTTCTTT. Translating it yields CASSEYSAEEAFF.